The 2 T cell receptor beta chains below were found in one sample sequenced in a study of OX40 agonist ivuxolimab in advanced cancers. The table came from immunoSEQ multiplex PCR; TCRdb's copy has only in-frame clones and leaves some out. The sample has approximately 58,000 clones, more than 85% seen once; the top ten hold around 0.76%. The sample in question was CD4+ or CD8+ T cells sorted from blood, obtained in a trial of the OX40 agonist ivuxolimab. These receptors came from an adult with an advanced solid tumor such as melanoma, head and neck, liver or kidney cancer.

V gene TRBV7-2 combines with J gene TRBJ2-1, with a possible D match to TRBD2 (6 bases). Germline values: CDR1 SGHTA, CDR2 FQGNSA. V was shortened by 3 bases and J by 11 bases, with 14 bases between the two germline ends. The length of the CDR3 is 13 residues. CDR3 in amino acids: CASSLGGGEKQFF. The CDR3 region has the DNA TGTGCCAGCAGCTTGGGCGGCGGGGAAAAGCAGTTCTTC. The complete variable domain, with remaining parts taken from reference TRBV7-2 and TRBJ2-1, reads GAGVSQSPSNKVTEKGKDVELRCDPISGHTALYWYRQSLGQGLEFLIYFQGNSAPDKSGLPSDRFSAERTGGSVSTLTIQRTQQEDSAVYLCASSLGGGEKQFFGPGTRLTVL.

The V call is TRBV6-1, the J call TRBJ2-5; D is possibly TRBD1 or TRBD2 (5 bases each). The germline CDR1 and CDR2 sequences are MNHNS and SASEGT. The length of the CDR3 is 14 residues. V lost 1 base and J lost 1, with 7 bases in between. The CDR3 protein is CASSEVGVQETQYF. The CDR3 DNA sequence: TGTGCCAGCAGTGAAGTGGGGGTCCAAGAGACCCAGTACTTC.